The rows below give T cell receptor beta chains drawn from one sample of a study of cytomegalovirus exposure and HLA in healthy donors. Only in-frame clones appear in the TCRdb table, and some are missing; sequencing was by immunoSEQ multiplex PCR. Here the sample spans around 76,000 clones, 78% being singletons. Sequenced: PBMCs. All receptors come from a woman in her forties in good health and CMV-seropositive. The CDR3 runs from the conserved cysteine through the conserved F or W. The D gene is left open where the match is weak. Not every row has a clone size; where given, it reads once, few, many or a size class.

J	size	V	D	DNA	CDR3
TRBJ2-5	.	TRBV28	.	TGTGCCAGCAGTTTGGAGGGTGAGGGAAAAGAGACCCAGTACTTC	CASSLEGEGKETQYF
TRBJ1-1	.	TRBV6-5	.	TGTGCCAGCACTCGAACGGGAGTGAACACTGAAGCTTTCTTT	CASTRTGVNTEAFF
TRBJ1-2	.	TRBV20-1	.	TGCAGTGCCCCGGTCGCTAATGGCTACACCTTC	CSAPVANGYTF
TRBJ2-7	.	TRBV7-2	TRBD1	TGTGCCAGCACCCCAACCGGGACAGGGGGTGTCTCCTACGAGCAGTACTTC	CASTPTGTGGVSYEQYF
TRBJ2-2	.	TRBV9	.	TGTGCCAGCAGCACTTACTCGAACACCGGGGAGCTGTTTTTT	CASSTYSNTGELFF
TRBJ2-7	medium-sized	TRBV5-6	.	TGTGCCAGCAGCTTTTTTTCAGACGAGCAGTACTTC	CASSFFSDEQYF
TRBJ2-7	.	TRBV28	TRBD2	TGTGCCAGCAGTTTACTGACTAGCGGGGGCGGGGCCGAGCAGTACTTC	CASSLLTSGGGAEQYF
TRBJ1-5	few	TRBV4-1	TRBD1	TGCGCCAGCAGCCAAGAGACAGGGTTTCAGCCCCAGCATTTT	CASSQETGFQPQHF
TRBJ1-6	.	TRBV5-8	.	TGTGCCAGCAGCAGATCGGGGGGCCGGGAGTCACCCCTCCACTTT	CASSRSGGRESPLHF
TRBJ1-1	.	TRBV5-4	.	TGTGCCAGCAGCTTGGCCCTAGGTAACACTGAAGCTTTCTTT	CASSLALGNTEAFF
TRBJ1-1	.	TRBV5-1	.	TGCGCCAGCAGCAGGACCAGGGAAACCGCTGAAGCTTTCTTT	CASSRTRETAEAFF
TRBJ2-2	.	TRBV7-9	.	TGTGCCAGCAGCTCACAGGGTTTAGGCACCGGGGAGCTGTTTTTT	CASSSQGLGTGELFF
TRBJ2-7	once	TRBV28	TRBD1	TGTGCCAGCAGTTCACCGACAGGGGGGAACGAGCAGTACTTC	CASSSPTGGNEQYF
TRBJ1-3	once	TRBV6-5	.	TGTGCCAGCTCACCAGGGGCTCAATCTGGAAACACCATATATTTT	CASSPGAQSGNTIYF
TRBJ2-7	few	TRBV6-1	TRBD2	TGTGCCGCCAGCAGAGGGGAGGGGCGGCACGAGCAGTACTTC	CAASRGEGRHEQYF
TRBJ1-2	.	TRBV18	.	TGTGCCAGCTCACCTTCGACTACCTCCTATGGCTACACCTTC	CASSPSTTSYGYTF